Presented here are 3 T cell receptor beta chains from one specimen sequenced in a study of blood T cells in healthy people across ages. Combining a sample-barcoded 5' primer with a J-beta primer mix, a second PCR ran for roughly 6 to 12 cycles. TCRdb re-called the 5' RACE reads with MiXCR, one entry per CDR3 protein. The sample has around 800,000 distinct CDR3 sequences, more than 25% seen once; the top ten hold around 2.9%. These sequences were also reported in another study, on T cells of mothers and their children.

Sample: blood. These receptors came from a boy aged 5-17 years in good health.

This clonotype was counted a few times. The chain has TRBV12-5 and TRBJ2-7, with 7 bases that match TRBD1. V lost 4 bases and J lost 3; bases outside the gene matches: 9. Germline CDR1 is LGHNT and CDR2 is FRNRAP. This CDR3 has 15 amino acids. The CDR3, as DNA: TGTGCTAGTGGTTCCCCAACAGGGGTGGGCTACGAGCAGTACTTC. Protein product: CASGSPTGVGYEQYF.

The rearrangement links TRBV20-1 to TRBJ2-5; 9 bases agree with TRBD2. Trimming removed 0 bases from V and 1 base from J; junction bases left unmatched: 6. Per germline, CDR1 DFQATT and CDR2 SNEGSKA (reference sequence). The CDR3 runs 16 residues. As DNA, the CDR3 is TGCAGTGCTAGAGACTCGAGCGGGGGGACCCAAGAGACCCAGTACTTC. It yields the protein CSARDSSGGTQETQYF.

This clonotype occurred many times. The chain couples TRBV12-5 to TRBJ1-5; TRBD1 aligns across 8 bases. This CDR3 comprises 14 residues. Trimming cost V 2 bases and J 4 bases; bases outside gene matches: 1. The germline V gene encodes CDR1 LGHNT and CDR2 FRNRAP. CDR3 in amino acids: CASGLTGGNQPQHF. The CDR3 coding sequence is TGTGCTAGTGGTTTGACAGGGGGGAATCAGCCCCAGCATTTT.